The 20 T cell receptor beta chains below were found in one sample sequenced in a study of T cell changes during pregnancy in multiple sclerosis. Data came from immunoSEQ multiplex PCR; TCRdb stores just in-frame clones and leaves some out. This sample has about 36,000 clones; 91% occur once, and the top ten carry approximately 0.47%. The specimen comprised CD4+ T cells from peripheral blood mononuclear cells, sampled in the second trimester of pregnancy. The source of these receptors is a female donor in good health, enrolled as a control in a pregnancy study.

The chain combines TRBV19 with TRBJ2-5; 8 bases map to TRBD2. Germline-derived CDR1 and CDR2 are LNHDA and SQIVND (reference sequence). The CDR3 spans 15 residues. V trimming: 5 bases; J trimming: 4 bases; junction bases outside the gene matches: 9. The CDR3 region is CASSLTGGERETQYF. The CDR3 DNA follows: TGTGCCAGTAGTTTGACGGGGGGGGAACGAGAGACCCAGTACTTC.

V usage is TRBV18 and J usage is TRBJ2-7, with 13 positions matching TRBD2. Germline-derived CDR1 and CDR2 are KGHSH and LQKENI. Germline trimming cut 6 bases from V and 3 bases from J; bases unmatched to any gene: 5. The CDR3 is made up of 15 amino acids. The CDR3 loop reads CASSQTSGGLYEQYF. The CDR3 nucleotides read TGTGCCAGCTCCCAGACTAGCGGGGGGCTCTACGAGCAGTACTTC. The full variable domain, with the rest looked up from reference TRBV18 and TRBJ2-7, is NAGVMQNPRHLVRRRGQEARLRCSPMKGHSHVYWYRQLPEEGLKFMVYLQKENIIDESGMPKERFSAEFPKEGPSILRIQQVVRGDSAAYFCASSQTSGGLYEQYFGPGTRLTVT.

V gene TRBV7-8 combines with J gene TRBJ2-1, with 8 nucleotides matching TRBD2. CDR3 size: 14 residues. From germline, CDR1 is SGHVS and CDR2 FQNEAQ. V was pared by 5 bases and J by 10 bases, with 10 bases of the junction left unmatched. CDR3 bases: TGTGCCAGCAGCCCCCCCGGGACTAGAAGGGAGCAGTTCTTC. Translated: CASSPPGTRREQFF.

The chain uses TRBV18 and TRBJ1-4; the match to TRBD1 covers 9 bases. V lost 6 bases to trimming and J lost 0 bases; unmatched junction nucleotides: 8. The V gene's germline CDR1 is KGHSH and CDR2 LQKENI. The CDR3 has 17 residues. DNA for the CDR3: TGTGCCAGCTCCACAGGGGGCTATTCTGCAACTAATGAAAAACTGTTTTTT. This encodes CASSTGGYSATNEKLFF.

V gene TRBV5-4 combines with J gene TRBJ2-7; tentative D call: TRBD1 (6 bases). The V and J ends lost 0 bases and 2 bases respectively, with 12 bases between them. The germline V gene encodes CDR1 SGHNT and CDR2 YYREEE (reference sequence). This CDR3 has 15 residues. This CDR3 is CASSLGRTVPYEQYF. The CDR3 DNA follows: TGTGCCAGCAGCTTGGGGAGGACAGTGCCCTACGAGCAGTACTTC. Together with reference TRBV5-4 and TRBJ2-7, the CDR3 gives the full variable domain: ETGVTQSPTHLIKTRGQQVTLRCSSQSGHNTVSWYQQALGQGPQFIFQYYREEENGRGNFPPRFSGLQFPNYSSELNVNALELDDSALYLCASSLGRTVPYEQYFGPGTRLTVT.

The J gene is TRBJ2-1, the V gene TRBV7-6; 8 nucleotides line up with TRBD1. Losses at the gene ends were 2 bases for V and 6 bases for J; bases not matched to a gene: 3. CDR1 is SGHVS and CDR2 is FNYEAQ in the germline V gene. The CDR3 has 14 amino acids. This chain's CDR3 is CASSLSQGANEQFF. The CDR3 DNA is TGTGCCAGCAGCTTAAGTCAGGGGGCCAATGAGCAGTTCTTC.

The chain recombines TRBV4-1 with TRBJ1-4, with 9 positions matching TRBD1. This CDR3 region has 15 residues. J gave up 8 bases and V 3 bases, and 7 bases lay outside the gene matches. Per germline, CDR1 MGHRA and CDR2 YSYEKL. The CDR3 protein is CASSQYRGQGEKLFF. The CDR3 bases are TGCGCCAGCAGCCAGTACAGGGGGCAGGGCGAAAAACTGTTTTTT.

This chain links TRBV2 with TRBJ1-3; D not resolved. Per germline, CDR1 SNHLY and CDR2 FYNNEI. Trimming shortened V by 10 bases and J by 4 bases, and 17 bases separated the two germline ends. The CDR3 runs 14 residues. The CDR3 reads CATLGGSWGNTIYF. The CDR3 coding sequence is TGTGCCACCCTAGGCGGGAGTTGGGGAAACACCATATATTTT.

This clone came up once. The J gene is TRBJ2-7, the V gene TRBV6-6; 8 bases map to TRBD2. The length of the CDR3 is 16 residues. V lost 2 bases to trimming and J lost 1 base; unmatched junction nucleotides: 7. CDR1 MNHNY and CDR2 SVGAGI come from the germline V gene (reference sequence). This CDR3 is CASSYPGGGGSYEQYF. The CDR3 DNA follows: TGTGCCAGCAGTTACCCCGGGGGCGGGGGGTCCTACGAGCAGTACTTC.

The CDR3 DNA reads as TGTGCCTGGAGTGTATTAGACAGGGCGCAGTATTTT. Translating gives CAWSVLDRAQYF. V and J are TRBV30 and TRBJ2-3; TRBD1 agrees at 7 bases. Germline lookup yields CDR1 GTSNPN and CDR2 SVGIG (reference sequence). This CDR3 spans 12 amino acids. With 0 bases clipped from V and 10 bases from J, the junction kept 4 bases outside the gene matches.

By sample fraction, this clone is medium-sized. The J gene is TRBJ2-7, the V gene TRBV18; D might be TRBD1 (5 bases). This CDR3 region has 16 residues. The V end was cut by 3 bases, the J end by 7 bases, with 22 bases between. Looked up from germline, CDR1 is KGHSH and CDR2 is LQKENI. The CDR3 DNA sequence: TGTGCCAGCTCACCGCTCCCACAGGACACGTCTACGGAGCAGTACTTC. This encodes CASSPLPQDTSTEQYF.

CDR3 coding DNA: TGTGCCAGCAGCTTGTCTGAAGGAGATGGCTACACCTTC. It codes for CASSLSEGDGYTF. The rearrangement links TRBV5-5 to TRBJ1-2; D is uncertain. Germline V gene sequence: CDR1 SGHKS, CDR2 YYEKEE (reference sequence). The CDR3 totals 13 residues. The germline V and J ends were trimmed by 1 base and 6 bases, with 10 bases remaining between them.

The chain employs TRBV4-2 and TRBJ2-5; 11 nucleotides align to TRBD2. CDR3 length: 19 residues. After removal of 0 bases from V and 4 bases from J, the junction contained 13 bases not matched to a gene. The germline CDR1 and CDR2 sequences are LGHNA and YNFKEQ. CDR3 in DNA: TGTGCCAGCAGCCAAGACCCAATTCCCGCTAGCGGGAGGCCAGAGACCCAGTACTTC. This sequence encodes CASSQDPIPASGRPETQYF.

The genes are TRBV27 and TRBJ2-5, with TRBD1 identical over 9 bases. The V gene end was trimmed by 5 bases and the J gene end by 4 bases; junction bases not matched to a gene: 5. The CDR3 totals 14 residues. Germline CDR1 reads MNHEY; CDR2 reads SMNVEV (reference sequence). The CDR3 is CASSTRTGVETQYF. CDR3 in DNA: TGTGCCAGCAGTACACGGACAGGGGTAGAGACCCAGTACTTC.

The chain employs TRBV13 and TRBJ1-2; 10 bases map to TRBD1. Trimming at V came to 2 bases and at J to 6 bases, leaving 9 bases not matched to a gene. The germline gives CDR1 PRHDT, CDR2 FYEKMQ (reference sequence). The CDR3 is made up of 16 amino acids. The CDR3 DNA reads as TGTGCCAGCAGCTTATATATGGGACAGGGGATAGATGGCTACACCTTC. It translates to CASSLYMGQGIDGYTF.

Written as DNA, the CDR3 is TGTGCCAGTAGTATCTCGGGAATTGGTCAGCCCCAGCATTTT. Protein: CASSISGIGQPQHF. The gene calls are TRBV19 and TRBJ1-5; D unclear. This CDR3 has 14 amino acids. V lost 3 bases and J 6 bases, leaving 12 bases between the germline ends. The germline V gene encodes CDR1 LNHDA and CDR2 SQIVND (reference sequence). The whole variable domain, remainder taken from reference TRBV19 and TRBJ1-5, is DGGITQSPKYLFRKEGQNVTLSCEQNLNHDAMYWYRQDPGQGLRLIYYSQIVNDFQKGDIAEGYSVSREKKESFPLTVTSAQKNPTAFYLCASSISGIGQPQHFGDGTRLSIL.

This clone has only a few counts. This sequence joins TRBV2 and TRBJ1-1; 9 nucleotides align to TRBD1. J was trimmed by 1 base and V by 6 bases; bases with no gene match: 3. Germline V lookup: CDR1 SNHLY, CDR2 FYNNEI. The CDR3 is 14 amino acids. CDR3 region: CASRRTGANTEAFF. The CDR3 bases are TGTGCCAGCAGGAGGACAGGGGCGAACACTGAAGCTTTCTTT.

The CDR3 sequence: CASSRSGLAGGRYEQYF. Written as DNA, the CDR3 is TGCGCCAGCAGCCGCTCGGGACTAGCGGGGGGTAGGTACGAGCAGTACTTC. The chain has TRBV5-1 and TRBJ2-7; 15 bases line up with TRBD2. The CDR3 is 17 amino acids. Unmatched junction bases numbered 9, after V lost 4 bases and J lost 4 bases. Germline CDR1 reads SGHRS; CDR2 reads YFSETQ.

This chain links TRBV4-1 with TRBJ1-4; 7 bases fit TRBD1. J gave up 4 bases and V 0 bases, and 2 bases lay outside the gene matches. Germline lookup yields CDR1 MGHRA and CDR2 YSYEKL. The CDR3 runs 15 residues. The CDR3 reads CASSQEDRYNEKLFF. The CDR3 DNA reads TGCGCCAGCAGCCAAGAGGACAGGTATAATGAAAAACTGTTTTTT.

The chain has TRBV6-5 and TRBJ1-1; possibly TRBD1 for D (6 bases). CDR1 MNHEY and CDR2 SVGAGI come from the germline V gene. The V gene lost 5 bases and the J gene lost 0 bases, with 10 bases spanning the gap. The CDR3 covers 14 residues. Here the CDR3 reads CASSGDRLNTEAFF. DNA of the CDR3: TGTGCCAGCAGTGGTGACAGGCTGAACACTGAAGCTTTCTTT.